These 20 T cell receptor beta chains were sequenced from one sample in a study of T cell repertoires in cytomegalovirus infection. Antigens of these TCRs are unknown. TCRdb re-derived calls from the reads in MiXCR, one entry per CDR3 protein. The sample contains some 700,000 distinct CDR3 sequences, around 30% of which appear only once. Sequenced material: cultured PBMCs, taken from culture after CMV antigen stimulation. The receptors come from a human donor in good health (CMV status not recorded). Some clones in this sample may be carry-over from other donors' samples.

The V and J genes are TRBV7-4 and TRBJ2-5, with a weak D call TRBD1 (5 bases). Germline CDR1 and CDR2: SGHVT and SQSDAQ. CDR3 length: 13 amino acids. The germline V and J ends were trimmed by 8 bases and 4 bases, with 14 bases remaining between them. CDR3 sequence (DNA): TGTGCCAGCCAGGGCCCCATCAGAGAGACCCAGTACTTC. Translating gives CASQGPIRETQYF.

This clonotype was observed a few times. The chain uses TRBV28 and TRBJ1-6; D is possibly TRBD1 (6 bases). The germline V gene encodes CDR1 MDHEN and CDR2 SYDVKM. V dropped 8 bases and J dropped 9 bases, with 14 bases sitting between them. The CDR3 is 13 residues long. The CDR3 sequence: CASRDRLGSPLHF. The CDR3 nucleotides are TGTGCCAGCCGTGACAGGCTGGGTTCACCCCTCCACTTT.

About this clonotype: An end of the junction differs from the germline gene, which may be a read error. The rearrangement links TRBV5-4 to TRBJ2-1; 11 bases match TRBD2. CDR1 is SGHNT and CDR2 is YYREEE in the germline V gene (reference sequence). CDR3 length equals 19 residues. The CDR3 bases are TGTACCAGCAGCTTCGGGCTAGCGGGAGGCCCGAGCTCCTACAATGAGCAGTTCTTC. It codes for CTSSFGLAGGPSSYNEQFF.

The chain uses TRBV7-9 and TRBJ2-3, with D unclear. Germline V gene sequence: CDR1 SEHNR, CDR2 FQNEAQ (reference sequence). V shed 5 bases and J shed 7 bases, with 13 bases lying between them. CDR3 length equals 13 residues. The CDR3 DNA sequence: TGTGCCAGCAGCACCCTGGCGGTAAATACGCAGTATTTT. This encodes CASSTLAVNTQYF.

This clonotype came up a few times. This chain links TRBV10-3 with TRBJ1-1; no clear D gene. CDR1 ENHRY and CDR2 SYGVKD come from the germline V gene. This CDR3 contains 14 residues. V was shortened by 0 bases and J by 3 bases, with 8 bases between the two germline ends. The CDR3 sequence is CAISESGGDTEAFF. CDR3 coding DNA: TGTGCCATCAGTGAGTCAGGTGGGGACACTGAAGCTTTCTTT.

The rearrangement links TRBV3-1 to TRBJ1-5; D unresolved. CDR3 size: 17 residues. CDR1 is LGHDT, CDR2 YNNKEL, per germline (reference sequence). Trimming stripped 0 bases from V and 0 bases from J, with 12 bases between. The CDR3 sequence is CASSQDRARNSNQPQHF. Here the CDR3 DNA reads TGTGCCAGCAGCCAAGATCGGGCGAGAAATAGCAATCAGCCCCAGCATTTT.

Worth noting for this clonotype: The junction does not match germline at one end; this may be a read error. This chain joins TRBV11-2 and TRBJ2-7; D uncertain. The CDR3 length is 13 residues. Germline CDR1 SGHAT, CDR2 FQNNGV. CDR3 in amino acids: CASSLGSSHGPNF. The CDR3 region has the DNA TGTGCCAGCAGCTTAGGATCGAGCCACGGACCCAACTTC.

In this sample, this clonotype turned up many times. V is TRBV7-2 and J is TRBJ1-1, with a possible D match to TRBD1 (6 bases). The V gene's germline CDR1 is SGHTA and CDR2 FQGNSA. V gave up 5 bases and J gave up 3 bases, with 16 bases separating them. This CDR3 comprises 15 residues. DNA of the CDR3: TGTGCCAGCAGCCTTATATCAGGGGAGTACACTGAAGCTTTCTTT. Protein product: CASSLISGEYTEAFF.

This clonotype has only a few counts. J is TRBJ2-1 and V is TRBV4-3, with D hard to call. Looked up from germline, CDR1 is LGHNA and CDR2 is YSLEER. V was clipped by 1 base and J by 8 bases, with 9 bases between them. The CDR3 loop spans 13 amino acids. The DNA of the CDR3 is TGCGCCAGCAGCCAAGTGGTGGCAGATGAGCAGTTCTTC. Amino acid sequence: CASSQVVADEQFF.

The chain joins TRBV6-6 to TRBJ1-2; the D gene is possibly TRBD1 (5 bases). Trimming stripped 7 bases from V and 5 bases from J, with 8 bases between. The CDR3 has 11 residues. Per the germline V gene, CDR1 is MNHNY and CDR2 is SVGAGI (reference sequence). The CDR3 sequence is CASTSGYGYTF. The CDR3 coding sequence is TGTGCCAGCACCTCAGGGTATGGCTACACCTTC.

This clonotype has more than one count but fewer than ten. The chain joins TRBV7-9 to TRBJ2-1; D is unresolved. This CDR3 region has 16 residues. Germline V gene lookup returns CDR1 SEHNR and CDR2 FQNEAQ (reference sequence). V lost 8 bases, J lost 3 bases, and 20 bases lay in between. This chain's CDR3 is CASFRSGYGDYNEQFF. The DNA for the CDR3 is TGTGCCAGCTTCCGATCCGGCTACGGAGACTACAATGAGCAGTTCTTC. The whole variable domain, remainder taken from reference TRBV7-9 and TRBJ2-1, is DTGVSQNPRHKITKRGQNVTFRCDPISEHNRLYWYRQTLGQGPEFLTYFQNEAQLEKSRLLSDRFSAERPKGSFSTLEIQRTEQGDSAMYLCASFRSGYGDYNEQFFGPGTRLTVL.

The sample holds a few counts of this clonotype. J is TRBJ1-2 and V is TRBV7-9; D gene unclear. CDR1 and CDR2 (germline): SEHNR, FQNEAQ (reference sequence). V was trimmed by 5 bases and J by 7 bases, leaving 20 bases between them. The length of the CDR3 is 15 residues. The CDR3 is CASSARGAEQRGYTF. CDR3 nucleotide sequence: TGTGCCAGCAGCGCACGGGGTGCGGAACAGCGTGGCTACACCTTC. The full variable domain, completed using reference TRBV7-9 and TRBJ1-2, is DTGVSQNPRHKITKRGQNVTFRCDPISEHNRLYWYRQTLGQGPEFLTYFQNEAQLEKSRLLSDRFSAERPKGSFSTLEIQRTEQGDSAMYLCASSARGAEQRGYTFGSGTRLTVV.

The CDR3 loop reads CASSARTYNQPQHF. Written as DNA, the CDR3 is TGTGCCAGCAGTGCAAGGACCTACAATCAGCCCCAGCATTTT. The chain employs TRBV2 and TRBJ1-5; D not certain. The CDR3 is 14 amino acids. V was pared by 4 bases and J by 3 bases, with 10 bases between. CDR1 is SNHLY and CDR2 is FYNNEI in the germline V gene.

This CDR3 is CASIPGHNYGYTF. In nucleotides, the CDR3 is TGTGCCAGCATCCCAGGGCACAACTATGGCTACACCTTC. The chain links TRBV28 to TRBJ1-2; a weak D match, TRBD1 (5 bases). Germline V gene sequence: CDR1 MDHEN, CDR2 SYDVKM. Trimming removed 7 bases from V and 2 bases from J, with 11 bases in between. The CDR3 is 13 amino acids.

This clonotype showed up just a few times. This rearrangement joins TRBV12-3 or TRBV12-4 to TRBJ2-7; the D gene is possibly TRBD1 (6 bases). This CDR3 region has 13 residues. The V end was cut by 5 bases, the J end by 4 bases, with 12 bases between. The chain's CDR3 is CASSPQGWYEQYF. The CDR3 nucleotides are TGTGCCAGCAGTCCTCAGGGGTGGTACGAGCAGTACTTC.

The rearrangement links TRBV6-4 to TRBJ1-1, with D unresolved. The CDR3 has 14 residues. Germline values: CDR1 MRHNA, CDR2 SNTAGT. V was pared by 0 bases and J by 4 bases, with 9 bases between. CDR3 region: CASSDSIYATEAFF. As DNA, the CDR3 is TGTGCCAGCAGTGACTCGATCTATGCCACTGAAGCTTTCTTT.

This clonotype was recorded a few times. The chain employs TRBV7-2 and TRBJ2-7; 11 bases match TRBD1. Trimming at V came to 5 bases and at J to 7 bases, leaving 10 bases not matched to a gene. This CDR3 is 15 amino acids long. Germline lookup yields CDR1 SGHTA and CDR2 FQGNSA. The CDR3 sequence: CASSRTGGGPGEQYF. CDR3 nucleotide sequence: TGTGCCAGCAGCCGGACAGGGGGCGGCCCGGGAGAGCAGTACTTC.

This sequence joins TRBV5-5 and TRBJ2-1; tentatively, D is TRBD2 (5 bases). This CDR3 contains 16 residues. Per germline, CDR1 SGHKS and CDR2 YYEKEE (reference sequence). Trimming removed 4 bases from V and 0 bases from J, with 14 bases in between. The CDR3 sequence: CASSRSGPSSYNEQFF. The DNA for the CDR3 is TGTGCCAGCAGCCGCAGCGGTCCTAGCTCCTACAATGAGCAGTTCTTC.

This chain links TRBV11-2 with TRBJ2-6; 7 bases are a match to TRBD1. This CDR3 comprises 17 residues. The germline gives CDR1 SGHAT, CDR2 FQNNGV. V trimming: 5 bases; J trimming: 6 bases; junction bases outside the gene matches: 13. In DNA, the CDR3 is TGTGCCAGCAGCCATTTAGGGGGCAGTGGATTGGCCAACGTCCTGACTTTC. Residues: CASSHLGGSGLANVLTF.

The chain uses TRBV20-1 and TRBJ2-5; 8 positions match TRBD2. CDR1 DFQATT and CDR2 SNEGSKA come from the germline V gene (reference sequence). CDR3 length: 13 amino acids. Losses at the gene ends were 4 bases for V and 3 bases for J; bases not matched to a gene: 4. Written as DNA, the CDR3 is TGCAGTGCTATCCCGGGACTAGAAGAGACCCAGTACTTC. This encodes CSAIPGLEETQYF.